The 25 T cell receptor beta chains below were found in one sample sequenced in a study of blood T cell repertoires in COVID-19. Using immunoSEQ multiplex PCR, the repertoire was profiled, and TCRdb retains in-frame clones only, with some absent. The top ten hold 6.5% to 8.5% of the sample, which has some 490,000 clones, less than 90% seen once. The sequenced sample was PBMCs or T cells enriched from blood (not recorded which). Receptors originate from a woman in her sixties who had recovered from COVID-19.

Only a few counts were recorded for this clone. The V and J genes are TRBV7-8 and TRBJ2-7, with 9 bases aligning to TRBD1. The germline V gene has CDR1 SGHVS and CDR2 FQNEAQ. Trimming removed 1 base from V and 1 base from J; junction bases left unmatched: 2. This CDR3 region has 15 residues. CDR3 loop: CASSLVGTGSYEQYF. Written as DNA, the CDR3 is TGTGCCAGCAGCTTAGTCGGGACAGGGTCCTACGAGCAGTACTTC. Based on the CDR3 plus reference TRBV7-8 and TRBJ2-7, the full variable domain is GAGVSQSPRYKVAKRGQDVALRCDPISGHVSLFWYQQALGQGPEFLTYFQNEAQLDKSGLPSDRFFAERPEGSVSTLKIQRTQQEDSAVYLCASSLVGTGSYEQYFGPGTRLTVT.

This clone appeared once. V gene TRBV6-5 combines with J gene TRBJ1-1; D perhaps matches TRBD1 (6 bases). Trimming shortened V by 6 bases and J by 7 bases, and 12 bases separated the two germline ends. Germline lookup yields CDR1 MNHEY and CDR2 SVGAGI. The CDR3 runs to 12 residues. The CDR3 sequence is CASSRGQYEAFF. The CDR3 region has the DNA TGTGCCAGCAGCCGAGGACAGTATGAAGCTTTCTTT.

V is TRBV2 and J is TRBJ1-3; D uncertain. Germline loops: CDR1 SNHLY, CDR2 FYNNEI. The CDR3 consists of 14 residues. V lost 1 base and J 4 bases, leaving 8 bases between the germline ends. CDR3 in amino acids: CASSEGGRGNTIYF. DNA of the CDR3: TGTGCCAGCAGTGAAGGTGGGAGGGGAAACACCATATATTTT.

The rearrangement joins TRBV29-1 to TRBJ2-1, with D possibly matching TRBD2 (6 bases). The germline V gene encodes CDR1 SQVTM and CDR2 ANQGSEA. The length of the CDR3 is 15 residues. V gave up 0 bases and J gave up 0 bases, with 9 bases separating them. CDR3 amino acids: CSVEDLGGSYNEQFF. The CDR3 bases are TGCAGCGTTGAAGATCTGGGGGGCTCCTACAATGAGCAGTTCTTC.

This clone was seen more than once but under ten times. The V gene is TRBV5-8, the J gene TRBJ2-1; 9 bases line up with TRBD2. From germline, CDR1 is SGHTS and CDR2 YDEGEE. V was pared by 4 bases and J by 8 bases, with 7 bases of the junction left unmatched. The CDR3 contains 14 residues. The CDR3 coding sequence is TGTGCCAGCAGCAGGGGACTAGCTGGCGATGAGCAGTTCTTC. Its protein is CASSRGLAGDEQFF.

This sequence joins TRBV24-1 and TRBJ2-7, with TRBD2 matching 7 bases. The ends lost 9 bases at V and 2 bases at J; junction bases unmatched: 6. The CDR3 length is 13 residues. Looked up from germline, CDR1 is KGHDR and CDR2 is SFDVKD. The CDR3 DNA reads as TGTGCCACCTCCAGGGAGGGGACCTACGAGCAGTACTTC. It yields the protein CATSREGTYEQYF.

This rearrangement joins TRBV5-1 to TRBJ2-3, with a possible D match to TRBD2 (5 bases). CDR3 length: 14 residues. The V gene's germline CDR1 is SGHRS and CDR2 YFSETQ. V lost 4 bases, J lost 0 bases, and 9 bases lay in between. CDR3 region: CASSETISTDTQYF. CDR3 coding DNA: TGCGCCAGCAGCGAGACTATCAGCACAGATACGCAGTATTTT.

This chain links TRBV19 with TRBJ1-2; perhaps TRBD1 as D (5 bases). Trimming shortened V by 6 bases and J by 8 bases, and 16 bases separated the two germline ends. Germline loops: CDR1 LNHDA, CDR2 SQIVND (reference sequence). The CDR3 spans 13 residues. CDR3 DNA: TGTGCCAGTAGCCCGGGACTCAAACCGGGCTACACCTTC. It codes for CASSPGLKPGYTF.

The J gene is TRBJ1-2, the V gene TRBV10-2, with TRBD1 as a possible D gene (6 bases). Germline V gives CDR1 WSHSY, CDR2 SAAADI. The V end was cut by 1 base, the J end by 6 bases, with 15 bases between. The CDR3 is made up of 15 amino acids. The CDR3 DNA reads TGCGCCAGCAGTGAGTTCCCGGCGGGGGCCCATGGCTACACCTTC. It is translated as CASSEFPAGAHGYTF.

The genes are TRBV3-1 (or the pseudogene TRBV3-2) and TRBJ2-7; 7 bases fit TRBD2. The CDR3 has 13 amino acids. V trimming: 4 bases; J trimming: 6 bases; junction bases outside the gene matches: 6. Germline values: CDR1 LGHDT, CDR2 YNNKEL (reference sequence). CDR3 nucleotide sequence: TGTGCCAGCAGCCGGGAGGGGATGGGCGAGCAGTACTTC. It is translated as CASSREGMGEQYF.

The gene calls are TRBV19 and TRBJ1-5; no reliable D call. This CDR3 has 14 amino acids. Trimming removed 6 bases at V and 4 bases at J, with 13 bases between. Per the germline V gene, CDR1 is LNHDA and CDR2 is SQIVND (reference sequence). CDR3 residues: CASRGSGRNQPQHF. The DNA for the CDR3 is TGTGCCAGTAGGGGGAGCGGACGGAATCAGCCCCAGCATTTT.

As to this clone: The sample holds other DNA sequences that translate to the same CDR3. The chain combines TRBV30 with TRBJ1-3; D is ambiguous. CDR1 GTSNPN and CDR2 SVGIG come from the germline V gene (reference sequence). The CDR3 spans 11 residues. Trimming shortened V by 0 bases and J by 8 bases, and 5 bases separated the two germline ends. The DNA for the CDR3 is TGTGCCTGGAGTGTAGGAGACACCATATATTTT. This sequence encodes CAWSVGDTIYF.

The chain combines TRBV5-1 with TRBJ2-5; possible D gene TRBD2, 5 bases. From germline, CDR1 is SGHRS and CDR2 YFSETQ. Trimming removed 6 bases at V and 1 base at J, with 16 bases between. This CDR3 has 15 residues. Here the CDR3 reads CASTTGGSAQETQYF. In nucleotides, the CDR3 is TGCGCCAGCACCACGGGTGGTAGCGCCCAAGAGACCCAGTACTTC.

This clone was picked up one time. CDR3 in DNA: TGTGCCTGGAGTGTAGGGGTCTATGGCTACACCTTC. Amino acid sequence: CAWSVGVYGYTF. V usage is TRBV30 and J usage is TRBJ1-2, with a possible D match to TRBD1 (5 bases). Germline V CDR1 and CDR2: GTSNPN, SVGIG (reference sequence). With 0 bases removed from V and 4 bases from J, the gap between germline ends came to 6 bases. The CDR3 has 12 residues.

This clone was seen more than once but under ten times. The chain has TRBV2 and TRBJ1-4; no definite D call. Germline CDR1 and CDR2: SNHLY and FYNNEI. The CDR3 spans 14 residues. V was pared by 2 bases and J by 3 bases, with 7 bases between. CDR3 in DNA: TGTGCCAGCAGTGAAACGGGGTCTAATGAAAAACTGTTTTTT. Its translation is CASSETGSNEKLFF.

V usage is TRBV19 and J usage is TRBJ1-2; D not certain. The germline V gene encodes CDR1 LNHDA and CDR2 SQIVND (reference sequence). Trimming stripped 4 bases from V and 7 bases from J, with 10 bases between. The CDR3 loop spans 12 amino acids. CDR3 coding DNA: TGTGCCAGTAGTACTCGTTCGGGTGGCTACACCTTC. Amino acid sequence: CASSTRSGGYTF.

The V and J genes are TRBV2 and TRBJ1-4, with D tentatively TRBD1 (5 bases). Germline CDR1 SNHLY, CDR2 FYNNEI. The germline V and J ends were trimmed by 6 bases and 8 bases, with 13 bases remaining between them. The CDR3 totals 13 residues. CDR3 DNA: TGTGCCAGCAGGGCAGGGATGGGAGAAAAACTGTTTTTT. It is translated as CASRAGMGEKLFF.

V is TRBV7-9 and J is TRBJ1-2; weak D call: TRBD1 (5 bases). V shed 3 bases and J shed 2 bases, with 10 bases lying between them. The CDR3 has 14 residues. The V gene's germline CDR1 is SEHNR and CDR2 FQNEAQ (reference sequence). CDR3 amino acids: CASSFWQGNYGYTF. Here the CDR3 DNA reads TGTGCCAGCAGCTTTTGGCAGGGAAACTATGGCTACACCTTC.

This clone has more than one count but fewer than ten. CDR3 bases: TGCGCCAGCAGCCAAGTTGACGGGAGAAACACCATATATTTT. Its protein is CASSQVDGRNTIYF. This chain links TRBV4-1 with TRBJ1-3, with D hard to call. Germline loops: CDR1 MGHRA, CDR2 YSYEKL. The V end lost 1 base, the J end lost 5 bases, and 9 bases lay between the germline ends. The CDR3 covers 14 residues.

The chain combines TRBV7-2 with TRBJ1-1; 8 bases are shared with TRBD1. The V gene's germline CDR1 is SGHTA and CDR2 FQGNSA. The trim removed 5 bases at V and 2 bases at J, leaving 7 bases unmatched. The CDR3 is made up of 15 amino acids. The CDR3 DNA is TGTGCCAGCAGCGACAGGGGACCCTTCAACACTGAAGCTTTCTTT. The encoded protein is CASSDRGPFNTEAFF.

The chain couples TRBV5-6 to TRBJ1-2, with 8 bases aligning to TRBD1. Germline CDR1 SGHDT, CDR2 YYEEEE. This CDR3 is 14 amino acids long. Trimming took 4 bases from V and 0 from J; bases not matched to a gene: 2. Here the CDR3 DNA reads TGTGCCAGCAGCCTGGGACAGGCTAACTATGGCTACACCTTC. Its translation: CASSLGQANYGYTF.

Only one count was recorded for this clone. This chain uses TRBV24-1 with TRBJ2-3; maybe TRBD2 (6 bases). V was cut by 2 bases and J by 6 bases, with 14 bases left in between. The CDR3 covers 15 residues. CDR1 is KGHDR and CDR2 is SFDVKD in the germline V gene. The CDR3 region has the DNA TGTGCCACCAGTGATTCCCGAGGGGCGGGGGATACGCAGTATTTT. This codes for CATSDSRGAGDTQYF.

The CDR3 here is CASSESGVGINEQFF. The CDR3 bases are TGCGCCAGCAGTGAATCAGGGGTAGGGATTAATGAGCAGTTCTTC. The chain has TRBV10-1 and TRBJ2-1; TRBD1 is a possible D gene (6 bases). V was shortened by 3 bases and J by 7 bases, with 16 bases between the two germline ends. The CDR3 is 15 amino acids. Germline V CDR1 and CDR2: WNHNN, SYGVQD (reference sequence).

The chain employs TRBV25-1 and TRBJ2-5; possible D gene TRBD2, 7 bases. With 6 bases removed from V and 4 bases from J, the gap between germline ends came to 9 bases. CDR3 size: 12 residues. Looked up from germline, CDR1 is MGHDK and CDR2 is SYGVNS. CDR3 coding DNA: TGTGCCAGCAGGAGGGGGGGAGAGACCCAGTACTTC. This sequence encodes CASRRGGETQYF.

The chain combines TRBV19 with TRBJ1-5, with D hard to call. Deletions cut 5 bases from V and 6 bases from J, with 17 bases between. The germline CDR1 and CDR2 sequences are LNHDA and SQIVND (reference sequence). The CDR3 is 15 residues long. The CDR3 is CASSLLLGVGQPQHF. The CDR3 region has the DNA TGTGCCAGTAGTCTCCTTCTCGGGGTAGGTCAGCCCCAGCATTTT.